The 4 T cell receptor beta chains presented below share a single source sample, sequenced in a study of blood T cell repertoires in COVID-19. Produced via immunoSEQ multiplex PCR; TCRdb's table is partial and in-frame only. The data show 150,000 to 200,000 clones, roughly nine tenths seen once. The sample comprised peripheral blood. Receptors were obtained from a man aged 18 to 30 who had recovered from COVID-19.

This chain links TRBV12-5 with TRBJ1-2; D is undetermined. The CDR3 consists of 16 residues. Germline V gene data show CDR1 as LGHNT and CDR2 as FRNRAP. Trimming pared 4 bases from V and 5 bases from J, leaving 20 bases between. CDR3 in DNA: TGTGCTAGTGGTTCCATCGCCGGGGAGGGTGGTTATGGCTACACCTTC. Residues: CASGSIAGEGGYGYTF. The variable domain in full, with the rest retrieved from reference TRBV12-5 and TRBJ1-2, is DARVTQTPRHKVTEMGQEVTMRCQPILGHNTVFWYRQTMMQGLELLAYFRNRAPLDDSGMPKDRFSAEMPDATLATLKIQPSEPRDSAVYFCASGSIAGEGGYGYTFGSGTRLTVV.

DNA of the CDR3: TGTGCCAGCGGGGCCGGGGAGGGTGCAAGCTCCTACGAGCAGTACTTC. It is translated as CASGAGEGASSYEQYF. This chain connects TRBV11-3 to TRBJ2-7, with 7 bases matching TRBD2. There are 16 residues in the CDR3. After removal of 8 bases from V and 0 bases from J, the junction contained 13 bases not matched to a gene. Germline V gene lookup returns CDR1 SGHNT and CDR2 YENEEA.

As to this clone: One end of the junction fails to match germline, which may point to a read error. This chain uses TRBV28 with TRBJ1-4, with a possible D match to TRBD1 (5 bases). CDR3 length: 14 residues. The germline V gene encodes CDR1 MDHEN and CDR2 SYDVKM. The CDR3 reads CASRPPGANEKLFF. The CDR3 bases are TGTGCCAGCAGGCCCCCTGGGGCTAATGAAAAACTATTTTTT.

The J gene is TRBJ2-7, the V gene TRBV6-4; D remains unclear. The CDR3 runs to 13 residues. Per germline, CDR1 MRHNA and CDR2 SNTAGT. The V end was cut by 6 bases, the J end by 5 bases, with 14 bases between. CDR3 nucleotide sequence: TGTGCCAGCAGGAGATTGAGCGCGGACGAGCAGTACTTC. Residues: CASRRLSADEQYF.